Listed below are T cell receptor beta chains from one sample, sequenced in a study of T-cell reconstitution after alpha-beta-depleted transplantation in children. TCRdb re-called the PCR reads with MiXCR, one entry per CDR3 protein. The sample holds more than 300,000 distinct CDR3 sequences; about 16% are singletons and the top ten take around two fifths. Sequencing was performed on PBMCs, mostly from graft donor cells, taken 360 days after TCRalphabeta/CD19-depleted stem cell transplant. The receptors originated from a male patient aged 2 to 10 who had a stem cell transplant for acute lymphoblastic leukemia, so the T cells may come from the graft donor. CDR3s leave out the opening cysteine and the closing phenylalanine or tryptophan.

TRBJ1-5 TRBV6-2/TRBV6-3 ASSTTRGLYSNQPQH
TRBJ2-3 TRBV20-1 SATTPTGDTDTQY
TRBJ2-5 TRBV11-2 ASRMAPSRRLYQETQY
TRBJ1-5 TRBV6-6 ASSSTGQPQH
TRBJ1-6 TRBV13 ASSFNSPLH
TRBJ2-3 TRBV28 ASTDGVGRY
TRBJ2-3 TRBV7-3 ASSSNRSPATDTQY
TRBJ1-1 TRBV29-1 SVFGWALRVPMNTEAF
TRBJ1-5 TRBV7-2 ASSPGGPPQH
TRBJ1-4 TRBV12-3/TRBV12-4 ASSLRRDREKLF
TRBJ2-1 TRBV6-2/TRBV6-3 ASSRTRLGHNEQF
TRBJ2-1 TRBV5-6 ASNKLAGINRYNEQF
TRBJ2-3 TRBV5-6 ASSPAGARRDTQY
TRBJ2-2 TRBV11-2 ASSSPQPGQGVPGELF
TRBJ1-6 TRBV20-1 SARVRTGQNSPLH
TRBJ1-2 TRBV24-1 ATSDFSREYGYT
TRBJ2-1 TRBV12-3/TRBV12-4 ASSLLPGQRFNEQF
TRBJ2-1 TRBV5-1 ASSFVNNEQF
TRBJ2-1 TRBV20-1 SATANEQF
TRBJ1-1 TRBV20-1 SAAGGPNTEAF
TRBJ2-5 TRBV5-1 ASNRGRVQETQY
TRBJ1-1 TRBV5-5 ASSSGWVANTEAF
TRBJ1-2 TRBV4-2 ASSPRSTSPQGDGYT
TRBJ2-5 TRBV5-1 ASSLLGGGGQETQY
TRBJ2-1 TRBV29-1 SVVPGQGPASGTNEQF
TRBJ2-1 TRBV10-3 AINGVSDNEQF
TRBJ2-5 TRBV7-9 ASSLRALRVQETQY
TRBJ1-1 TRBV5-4 ASSLQGAYPTNTEAF
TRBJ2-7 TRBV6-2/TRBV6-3 ASSFGLAVTYEQY
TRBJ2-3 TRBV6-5 ASSWGGASTDTQY
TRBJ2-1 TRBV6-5 ASSRPGLAGYEQF
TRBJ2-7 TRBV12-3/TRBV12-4 ASGLNPFYEQY
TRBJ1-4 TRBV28 ASRPPLGKLF
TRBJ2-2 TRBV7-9 ASSGAGLNTGELF
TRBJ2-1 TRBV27 ASSLRRTGGYNEQF
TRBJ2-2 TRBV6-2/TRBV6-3 ASSLQSEPGELF
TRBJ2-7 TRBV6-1 ARARMGERSYEQY
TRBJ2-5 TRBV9 ASSVLAGEETQY
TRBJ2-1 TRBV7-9 ASSLVWPNEQF
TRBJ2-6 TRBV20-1 SARVLGRSSGANVLT
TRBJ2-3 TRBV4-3 ASSQASTDTQY
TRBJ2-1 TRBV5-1 ASSLGTLSSYNEQF